Listed below are T cell receptor beta chains from one sample, sequenced in a study of T cell responses to AZD1222 COVID-19 vaccine. Repertoires were generated with immunoSEQ multiplex PCR, while TCRdb's copy carries only in-frame clones and drops some. The sample lists about 150,000 clones; roughly 91% were seen once. The sample consisted of peripheral blood, taken on day 0 of AZD1222 vaccination. The source of these receptors is an adult in good health. The CDR3 runs from the conserved cysteine through the conserved F or W. D genes are given only for firm matches. The listing skips clone size in some rows; elsewhere it reads once, few, many or a size class.

>TRBJ2-7|-|TRBD2|TRBV3-1/TRBV3-2
CASSPPASGMVEQYF
TGTGCCAGCAGCCCCCCAGCCAGCGGGATGGTGGAGCAGTACTTC
>TRBJ1-1|-|-|TRBV3-1/TRBV3-2
CASSQDVWNTEAFF
TGTGCCAGCAGCCAAGATGTGTGGAACACTGAAGCTTTCTTT
>TRBJ1-2|once|-|TRBV18
CASSPTRGGADGYTF
TGTGCCAGCTCACCCACCAGAGGTGGCGCGGATGGCTACACCTTC
>TRBJ1-4|-|-|TRBV6-5
CASSYAEKLFF
TGTGCCAGCAGTTACGCTGAAAAACTGTTTTTT
>TRBJ1-3|-|-|TRBV30
CAWSRTATRGNTIYF
TGTGCCTGGAGTAGGACAGCAACTAGAGGAAACACCATATATTTT
>TRBJ2-2|-|-|TRBV24-1
CATSLTGNTGELFF
TGTGCCACCAGTCTGACAGGGAACACCGGGGAGCTGTTTTTT
>TRBJ2-3|-|-|TRBV19
CASSIGRGSTDTQYF
TGTGCCAGTAGTATAGGCAGGGGAAGCACAGATACGCAGTATTTT
>TRBJ1-1|-|-|TRBV20-1
CSASRMYTEAFF
TGCAGTGCTAGTAGGATGTACACTGAAGCTTTCTTT
>TRBJ2-1|-|TRBD1|TRBV3-1/TRBV3-2
CASSRDRGHAWTYNEQFF
TGTGCCAGCAGCCGGGACAGGGGGCACGCTTGGACCTACAATGAGCAGTTCTTC
>TRBJ2-4|once|-|TRBV14
CASSHVGLAKNIQYF
TGTGCCAGCAGCCACGTCGGCCTAGCCAAAAACATTCAGTACTTC
>TRBJ2-1|-|-|TRBV5-4
CASSPPGNNEQFF
TGTGCCAGCAGCCCACCGGGGAACAATGAGCAGTTCTTC
>TRBJ2-1|-|-|TRBV10-3
CAISESGLGDEQFF
TGTGCCATCAGTGAGTCGGGGTTGGGAGATGAGCAGTTCTTC
>TRBJ1-2|-|-|TRBV6-5
CASCPRPGSGYTF
TGTGCCAGCTGCCCACGGCCAGGTAGTGGCTACACCTTC
>TRBJ2-3|-|TRBD2|TRBV19
CASSTPAGLAGRHVGTDTRYF
TGTGCCAGTAGTACGCCAGCGGGACTAGCGGGACGCCATGTGGGCACAGATACGCGGTATTTT
>TRBJ1-1|-|TRBD1|TRBV6-1
CASSDTGGPEAFF
TGTGCCAGCAGTGATACAGGGGGGCCTGAAGCTTTCTTT
>TRBJ1-1|-|-|TRBV5-4
CASSLEGQFNTEAFF
TGTGCCAGCAGCTTGGAAGGACAGTTTAACACTGAAGCTTTCTTT
>TRBJ2-7|-|TRBD1|TRBV5-5
CASSLWVGTGQHEQYF
TGTGCCAGCAGCTTGTGGGTAGGGACAGGGCAGCACGAGCAGTACTTC
>TRBJ2-6|-|TRBD2|TRBV2
CASTPQAGGPRISGANVLTF
TGTGCCAGCACCCCTCAAGCGGGAGGGCCGAGGATCTCTGGGGCCAACGTCCTGACTTTC
>TRBJ2-2|-|-|TRBV12-3/TRBV12-4
CASSLGPTGELFF
TGTGCCAGCAGTTTGGGGCCGACCGGGGAGCTGTTTTTT
>TRBJ1-1|-|TRBD1|TRBV7-9
CASSPGQGIPEAFF
TGTGCCAGCAGCCCCGGACAGGGGATCCCTGAAGCTTTCTTT
>TRBJ2-7|-|-|TRBV12-5
CACMEGVHEQYF
TGTGCTTGCATGGAGGGGGTCCACGAGCAGTACTTC
>TRBJ2-7|-|-|TRBV18
CASSPLPGGLTYEQYF
TGTGCCAGCTCACCTTTGCCCGGGGGCCTTACCTACGAGCAGTACTTC
>TRBJ1-1|-|-|TRBV15
CATSRGWENTEAFF
TGTGCCACCAGCAGAGGGTGGGAGAACACTGAAGCTTTCTTT
>TRBJ1-1|-|TRBD1|TRBV9
CASSAQTGEGAFF
TGTGCCAGCAGCGCGCAGACAGGGGAGGGTGCTTTCTTT
>TRBJ2-7|-|-|TRBV2
CASSEIYEQYF
TGTGCCAGCAGTGAAATCTACGAGCAGTACTTC
>TRBJ2-3|few|-|TRBV11-2
CASSFSRGTDTQYF
TGTGCCAGCAGCTTTTCAAGGGGCACAGATACGCAGTATTTT
>TRBJ2-1|-|-|TRBV7-3
CASSLTPGADEQFF
TGTGCCAGCAGCTTAACACCGGGGGCAGATGAGCAGTTCTTC
>TRBJ1-5|-|TRBD1|TRBV18
CASSLTGNSNQPQHF
TGTGCCAGCTCCCTGACAGGGAATAGCAATCAGCCCCAGCATTTT
>TRBJ2-1|-|TRBD2|TRBV4-2
CASSLLTSGGHSYNEQFF
TGTGCCAGCAGCCTCTTGACGAGCGGGGGTCACTCCTACAATGAGCAGTTCTTC
>TRBJ2-7|-|-|TRBV27
CASSLKGHGYEQYF
TGTGCCAGCAGTCTAAAGGGACATGGCTACGAGCAGTACTTC
>TRBJ2-1|-|TRBD2|TRBV10-2
CASRAPGLAGGLNEQFF
TGCGCCAGCAGAGCTCCGGGACTAGCGGGAGGATTGAATGAGCAGTTCTTC
>TRBJ2-7|-|TRBD2|TRBV11-3
CASSLGEAGVILTYEQYF
TGTGCCAGCAGCTTAGGAGAGGCGGGAGTTATCCTAACCTACGAGCAGTACTTC
>TRBJ2-1|-|-|TRBV6-5
CASSYQGPIGTNEQFF
TGTGCCAGCAGTTATCAGGGACCCATTGGCACGAATGAGCAGTTCTTC
>TRBJ1-5|-|TRBD1|TRBV18
CASSPRGGGQPQHF
TGTGCCAGCTCACCAAGAGGGGGCGGTCAGCCCCAGCATTTT
>TRBJ2-5|-|-|TRBV5-6
CASSTVVSVTQYF
TGTGCCAGCAGCACGGTAGTTTCAGTGACCCAGTACTTC
>TRBJ2-7|once|-|TRBV28
CASSSPGDPLSYEQYF
TGTGCCAGCAGTTCCCCAGGGGACCCCTTAAGCTACGAGCAGTACTTC
>TRBJ1-1|-|-|TRBV12-3/TRBV12-4
CASSLTVNTEAFF
TGTGCCAGCAGTTTGACCGTGAACACTGAAGCTTTCTTT
>TRBJ2-2|-|-|TRBV11-3
CASSLEVATGELFF
TGTGCCAGCAGCTTAGAGGTGGCCACCGGGGAGCTGTTTTTT
>TRBJ2-1|-|TRBD2|TRBV7-6
CASSLGGDSSYNEQFF
TGTGCCAGCAGCCTGGGGGGGGATAGCTCCTACAATGAGCAGTTCTTC